The clone carrying this T cell receptor beta chain was found a few times. These data belong to a study of blood T cell repertoires in COVID-19. On the study more broadly: The United States, Italy and Spain supplied acute and convalescent COVID-19 samples. The cDNA or gDNA used as material had been derived from T cells, B-cell-depleted T cells, or PBMCs.

How the authors handled the data: Reference gene primer amplification gave nucleated cell count estimates. Clones were sequenced by immunoSEQ multiplex PCR, and TCRdb holds only the in-frame ones, with some missing. Clone size and V and J calls were adopted from that table, with D and trimming inferred from the DNA. This repertoire shows 150,000 to 180,000 clones, roughly nine tenths found once; its top ten account for around 16%. With V trimmed by 4 bases and J by 1 base, 3 bases remained unmatched. Germline CDR1 and CDR2: LGHDT and YNNKEL (reference sequence). This CDR3 comprises 15 residues. Material for sequencing was peripheral blood. This chain joins TRBV3-1 (or the pseudogene TRBV3-2) and TRBJ2-7, with 11 bases aligning to TRBD2. The TCR was taken from a middle-aged woman with acute or convalescent COVID-19. The CDR3 nucleotides read TGTGCCAGCAGCCCCGGACTAGCGGGTTCCTACGAGCAGTACTTC. Translating gives CASSPGLAGSYEQYF.